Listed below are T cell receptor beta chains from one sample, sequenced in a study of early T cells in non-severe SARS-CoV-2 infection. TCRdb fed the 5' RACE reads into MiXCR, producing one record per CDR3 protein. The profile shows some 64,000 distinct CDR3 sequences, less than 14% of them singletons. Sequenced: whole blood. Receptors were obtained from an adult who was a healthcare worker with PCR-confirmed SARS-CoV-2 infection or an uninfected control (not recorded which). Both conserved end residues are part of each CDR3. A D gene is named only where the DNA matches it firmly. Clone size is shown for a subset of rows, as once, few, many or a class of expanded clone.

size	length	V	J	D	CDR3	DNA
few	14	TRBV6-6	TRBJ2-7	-	CASRDSDLSYEQYF	TGTGCCAGCAGGGACAGTGACCTCTCCTACGAGCAGTACTTC
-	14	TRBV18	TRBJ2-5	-	CASSPPSGRTTQYF	TGTGCCAGCTCACCACCTTCAGGGAGGACGACCCAGTACTTC
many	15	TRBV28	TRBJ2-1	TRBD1	CASSLWSRDRGLQFF	TGTGCCAGCAGTTTGTGGAGCCGGGACAGGGGGCTACAGTTCTTC
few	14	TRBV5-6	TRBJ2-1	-	CASSSPWGVGEQFF	TGTGCCAGCAGCTCCCCTTGGGGGGTTGGTGAGCAGTTCTTC
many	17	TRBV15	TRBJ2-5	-	CATSRDSSGQGGETQYF	TGTGCCACCAGCAGAGATTCCTCTGGGCAGGGGGGAGAGACCCAGTACTTC
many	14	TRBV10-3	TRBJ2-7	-	CAISESGRGYEQYF	TGTGCCATCAGTGAGTCGGGGAGAGGCTACGAGCAGTACTTC
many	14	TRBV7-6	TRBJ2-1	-	CASSLVPRSNEQFF	TGTGCCAGCAGCTTAGTGCCCCGCAGCAATGAGCAGTTCTTC
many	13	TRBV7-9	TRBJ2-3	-	CASRPSGWDTQYF	TGTGCCAGCAGACCCTCGGGTTGGGATACGCAGTATTTT
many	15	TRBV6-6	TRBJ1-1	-	CASGKIRSGNTEAFF	TGTGCCAGCGGTAAGATCCGGTCAGGGAACACTGAAGCTTTCTTT
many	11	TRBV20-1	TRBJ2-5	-	CSAPIEGRQYF	TGCAGTGCACCCATTGAGGGGAGGCAGTACTTC
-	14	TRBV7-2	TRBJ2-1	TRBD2	CASSFSGGRREQFF	TGTGCCAGCAGCTTTAGCGGGGGCCGGAGGGAGCAGTTCTTC
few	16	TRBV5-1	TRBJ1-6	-	CASSWTDRAGGSPLHF	TGCGCCAGCAGCTGGACGGACAGAGCCGGGGGATCACCCCTCCACTTT
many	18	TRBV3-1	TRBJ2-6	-	CASSQVGRVSSGANVLTF	TGTGCCAGCAGCCAAGTCGGCAGGGTGAGCTCTGGGGCCAACGTCCTGACTTTC
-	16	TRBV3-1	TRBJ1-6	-	CASSQGAVSYNSPLHF	TGTGCCAGCAGCCAAGGGGCAGTCTCCTATAATTCACCCCTCCACTTT
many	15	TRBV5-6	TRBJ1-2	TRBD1	CASSWGTEANYGYTF	TGTGCCAGCAGCTGGGGGACAGAGGCTAACTATGGCTACACCTTC
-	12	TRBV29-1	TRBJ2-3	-	CSVGQGTDTQYF	TGCAGCGTTGGTCAGGGCACAGATACGCAGTATTTT
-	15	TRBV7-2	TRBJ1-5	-	CASSLGSGSHQPQHF	TGTGCCAGCAGCTTAGGTTCGGGGAGTCATCAGCCCCAGCATTTT
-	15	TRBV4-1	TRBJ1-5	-	CASSQDWVSNQPQHF	TGCGCCAGCAGCCAAGATTGGGTTAGCAATCAGCCCCAGCATTTT
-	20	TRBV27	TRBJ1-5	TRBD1	CASSPTFGGTGVYSNQPQHF	TGTGCCAGCAGTCCCACCTTTGGCGGGACAGGCGTCTATAGCAATCAGCCCCAGCATTTT
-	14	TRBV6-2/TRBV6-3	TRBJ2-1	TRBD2	CASSNAGEFGEQFF	TGTGCCAGCAGTAATGCGGGGGAATTCGGTGAGCAGTTCTTC
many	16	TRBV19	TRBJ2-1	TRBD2	CASSPGTSGSAREQFF	TGTGCCAGTAGCCCGGGGACTAGCGGTAGTGCGCGGGAGCAGTTCTTC
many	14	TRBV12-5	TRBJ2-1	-	CASGLRAGDNEQFF	TGTGCTAGTGGTTTGCGCGCCGGCGACAATGAGCAGTTCTTC
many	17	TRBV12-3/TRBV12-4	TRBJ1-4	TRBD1	CASSLKRPGTGAEKLFF	TGTGCCAGCAGTTTAAAACGACCCGGGACAGGGGCGGAAAAACTGTTTTTT
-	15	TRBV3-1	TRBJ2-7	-	CASTLGVGNSYEQYF	TGTGCCAGCACGTTAGGGGTAGGCAACTCCTACGAGCAGTACTTC
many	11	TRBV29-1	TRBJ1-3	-	CSVALGNTIYF	TGCAGCGTTGCCCTGGGAAACACCATATATTTT
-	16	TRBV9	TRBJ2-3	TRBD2	CASSVSGGTVGDTQYF	TGTGCCAGCAGCGTGAGCGGGGGTACTGTAGGAGATACGCAGTATTTT
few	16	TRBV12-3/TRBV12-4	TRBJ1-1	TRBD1	CASSLGQGYMNTEAFF	TGTGCCAGCAGTTTAGGACAGGGATACATGAACACTGAAGCTTTCTTT
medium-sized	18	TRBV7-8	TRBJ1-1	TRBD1	CASSLEEGQGGMNTEAFF	TGTGCCAGCAGCTTAGAAGAGGGACAGGGAGGAATGAACACTGAAGCTTTCTTT
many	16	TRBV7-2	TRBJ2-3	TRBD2	CASSLLGAGGPDTQYF	TGTGCCAGCAGCTTATTAGGAGCGGGGGGCCCAGATACGCAGTATTTT
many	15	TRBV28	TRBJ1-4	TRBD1	CASSLRQGAGGKLFF	TGTGCCAGCAGTCTACGACAGGGGGCGGGCGGAAAACTGTTTTTT
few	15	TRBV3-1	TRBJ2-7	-	CASSQDRVEARGQYF	TGTGCCAGCAGCCAAGATAGGGTTGAGGCCCGGGGGCAGTACTTC
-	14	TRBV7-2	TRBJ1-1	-	CASSLDRENTEAFF	TGTGCCAGCAGCTTAGATCGAGAGAACACTGAAGCTTTCTTT
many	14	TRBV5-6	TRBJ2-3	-	CASSSAGAADTQYF	TGTGCCAGCAGCTCCGCGGGCGCCGCTGATACGCAGTATTTT
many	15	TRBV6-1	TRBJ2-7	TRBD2	CASSLSGGESYEQYF	TGTGCCAGCAGTCTTAGCGGGGGGGAGTCCTACGAGCAGTACTTC
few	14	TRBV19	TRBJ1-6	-	CASSIEGPRSPLHF	TGTGCCAGTAGTATTGAAGGACCACGTTCACCCCTCCACTTT
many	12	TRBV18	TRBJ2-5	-	CASSPYQETQYF	TGTGCCAGCTCACCATATCAAGAGACCCAGTACTTC
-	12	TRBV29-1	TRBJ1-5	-	CSVGGANQPQHF	TGCAGCGTTGGGGGGGCGAATCAGCCCCAGCATTTT
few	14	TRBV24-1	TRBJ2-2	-	CATSEESNTGELFF	TGTGCCACCAGTGAGGAGAGTAACACCGGGGAGCTGTTTTTT
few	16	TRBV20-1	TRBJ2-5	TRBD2	CSAPRTSGGPQETQYF	TGCAGTGCTCCTAGGACTAGCGGGGGGCCTCAAGAGACCCAGTACTTC
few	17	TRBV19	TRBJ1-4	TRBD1	CASSTFGQGVTNEKLFF	TGTGCCAGTAGTACCTTCGGACAGGGGGTTACTAATGAAAAACTGTTTTTT
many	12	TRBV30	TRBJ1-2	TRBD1	CAWSWTGRGYTF	TGTGCCTGGAGCTGGACAGGTCGCGGCTACACCTTC
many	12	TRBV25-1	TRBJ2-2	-	CASSEYAGELFF	TGTGCCAGCAGTGAATACGCCGGGGAGCTGTTTTTT
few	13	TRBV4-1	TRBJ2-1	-	CASSQRLGDEQLF	TGCGCCAGCAGCCAAAGACTAGGGGATGAGCAGCTCTTC
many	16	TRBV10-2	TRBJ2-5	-	CASSDWGPSRTETQYF	TGCGCCAGCAGTGACTGGGGACCCTCACGAACAGAGACCCAGTACTTC
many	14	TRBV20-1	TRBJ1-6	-	CSARDTQVGSPLHF	TGCAGTGCTAGAGACACCCAGGTGGGATCACCCCTCCACTTT
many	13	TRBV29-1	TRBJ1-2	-	CSALQGTNYGYTF	TGCAGCGCGTTGCAGGGGACTAACTATGGCTACACCTTC
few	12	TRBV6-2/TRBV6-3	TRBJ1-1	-	CASSGRGDGAFF	TGTGCCAGCAGTGGCAGGGGAGATGGAGCTTTCTTT
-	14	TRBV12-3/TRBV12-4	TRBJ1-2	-	CASSLGLSSYGYTF	TGTGCCAGCAGTTTAGGATTGTCTTCCTATGGCTACACCTTC
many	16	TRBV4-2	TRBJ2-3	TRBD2	CASSQDARGGADTQYF	TGTGCCAGCAGCCAAGATGCCCGGGGGGGGGCAGATACGCAGTATTTT
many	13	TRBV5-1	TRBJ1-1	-	CASTGTANTEAFF	TGCGCCAGCACTGGGACGGCGAACACTGAAGCTTTCTTT
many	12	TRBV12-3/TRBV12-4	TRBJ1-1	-	CASRITGSEAFF	TGTGCCAGCAGGATCACAGGGAGTGAAGCTTTCTTT
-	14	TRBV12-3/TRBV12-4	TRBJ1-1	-	CASSLRRENTEAFF	TGTGCCAGCAGTTTAAGACGGGAGAACACTGAAGCTTTCTTT
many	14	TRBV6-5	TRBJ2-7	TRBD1	CASKKGQGSYEQYF	TGTGCCAGCAAAAAAGGACAGGGGTCCTACGAGCAGTACTTC
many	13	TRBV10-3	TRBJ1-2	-	CAITLRVSEGYTF	TGTGCCATCACCCTACGGGTTTCGGAAGGCTACACCTTC
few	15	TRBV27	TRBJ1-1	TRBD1	CASSSIGQGATEAFF	TGTGCCAGCAGTTCAATAGGACAGGGGGCCACTGAAGCTTTCTTT
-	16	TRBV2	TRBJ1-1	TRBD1	CASSEGGQGRWAEAFF	TGTGCCAGCAGTGAAGGGGGACAGGGCCGATGGGCTGAAGCTTTCTTT
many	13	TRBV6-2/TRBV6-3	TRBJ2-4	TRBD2	CASRPRLAGLQYF	TGTGCCAGCAGACCCCGACTAGCGGGGCTACAGTACTTC
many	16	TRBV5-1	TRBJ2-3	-	CASSLGSGSSTDTQYF	TGCGCCAGCAGCTTGGGGTCAGGTTCTAGCACAGATACGCAGTATTTT
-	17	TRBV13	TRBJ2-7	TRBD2	CASRNRVNSGDSYEQYF	TGTGCCAGCAGGAATCGGGTAAATAGCGGGGACTCCTACGAGCAGTACTTC
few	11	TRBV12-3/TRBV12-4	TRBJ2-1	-	CASSLVGEQFF	TGTGCCAGCAGTCTAGTAGGTGAGCAGTTCTTC